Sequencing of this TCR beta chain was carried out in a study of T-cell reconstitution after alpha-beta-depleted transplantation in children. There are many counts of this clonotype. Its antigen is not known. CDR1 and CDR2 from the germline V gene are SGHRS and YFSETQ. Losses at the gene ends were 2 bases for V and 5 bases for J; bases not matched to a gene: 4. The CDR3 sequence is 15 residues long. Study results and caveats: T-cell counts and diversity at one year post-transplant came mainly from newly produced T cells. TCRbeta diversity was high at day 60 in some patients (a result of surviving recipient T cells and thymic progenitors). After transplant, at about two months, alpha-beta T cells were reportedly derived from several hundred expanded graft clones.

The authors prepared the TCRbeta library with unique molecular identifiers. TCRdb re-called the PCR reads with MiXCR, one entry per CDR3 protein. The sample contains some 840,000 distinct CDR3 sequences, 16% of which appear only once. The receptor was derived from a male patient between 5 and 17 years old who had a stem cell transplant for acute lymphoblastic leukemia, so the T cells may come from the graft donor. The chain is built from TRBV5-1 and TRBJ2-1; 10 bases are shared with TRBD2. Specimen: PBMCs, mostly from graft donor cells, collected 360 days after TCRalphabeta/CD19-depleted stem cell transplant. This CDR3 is CASSFLAGVNNEQFF. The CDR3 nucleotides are TGCGCCAGCAGCTTTCTAGCGGGAGTGAACAATGAGCAGTTCTTC. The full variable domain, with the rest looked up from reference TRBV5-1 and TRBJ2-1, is KAGVTQTPRYLIKTRGQQVTLSCSPISGHRSVSWYQQTPGQGLQFLFEYFSETQRNKGNFPGRFSGRQFSNSRSEMNVSTLELGDSALYLCASSFLAGVNNEQFFGPGTRLTVL.